This section outlines one TCR beta chain sequence together with its context. Enrolled through a virtual design, the participants were between 18 and 89 years of age and came from around 25 US areas. Study processing details: Reference gene primer amplification gave estimated nucleated cell counts. The method was immunoSEQ multiplex PCR; TCRdb's version includes in-frame clones alone and lacks a portion of them. V, J and clone size derive from that table, while D and trimming were established from the DNA sequence. The table records 220,000 or so clones, around 91% of them present only once. Germline CDR1 and CDR2: ENHRY and SYGVKD. This CDR3 contains 12 residues. Trimming left V 0 bases short and J 6 bases short, with 3 bases between. The data are from a study of blood T cell repertoires in COVID-19. Study at large: Acute-phase and convalescent COVID-19 samples originated in the United States, Italy and Spain.

This clonotype originated in a man under 40 who had been exposed to COVID-19. Sequencing was done on a sample of PBMCs or T cells enriched from blood (not recorded which). This chain connects TRBV10-3 to TRBJ2-1; D unclear. In DNA, the CDR3 is TGTGCCATCAGTGAGTCTCGCAATGAGCAGTTCTTC. This encodes CAISESRNEQFF.